This TCR beta chain came from a study of technical replicates of blood from a few donors. This clone was detected only once. TCRdb's copy holds only in-frame clones and misses some; the assay was immunoSEQ multiplex PCR. There are approximately 82,000 clones in the sample; 96% occur only once, and around 0.35% lies in the top ten. With V trimmed by 0 bases and J by 3 bases, 7 bases remained unmatched. Germline CDR1 LGHNA, CDR2 YNFKEQ. The CDR3 contains 17 residues. The rearrangement uses TRBV4-2 and TRBJ2-1, with TRBD2 matching over 8 bases. The sequenced sample consisted of T cells isolated from PBMCs. The clonotype comes from a human donor in good health. The CDR3 region has the DNA TGTGCCAGCAGCCAAGAAATCGCGCGGGAGGTCTACAATGAGCAGTTCTTC. It yields the protein CASSQEIAREVYNEQFF.